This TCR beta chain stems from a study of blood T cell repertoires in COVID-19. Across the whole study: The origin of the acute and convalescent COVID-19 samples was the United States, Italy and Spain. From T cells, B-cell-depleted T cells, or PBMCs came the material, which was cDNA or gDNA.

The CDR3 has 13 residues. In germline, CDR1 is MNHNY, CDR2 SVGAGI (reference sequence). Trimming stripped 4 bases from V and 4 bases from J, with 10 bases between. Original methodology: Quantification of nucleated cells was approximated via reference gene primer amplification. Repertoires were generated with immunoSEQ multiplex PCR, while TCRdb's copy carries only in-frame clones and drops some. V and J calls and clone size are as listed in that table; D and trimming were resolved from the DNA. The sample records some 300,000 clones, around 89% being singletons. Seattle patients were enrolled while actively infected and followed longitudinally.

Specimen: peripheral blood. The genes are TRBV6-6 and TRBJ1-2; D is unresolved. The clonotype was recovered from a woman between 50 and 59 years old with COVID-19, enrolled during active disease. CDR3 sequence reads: CASSSGFGYGYTF. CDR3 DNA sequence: TGTGCCAGCAGTTCAGGATTTGGCTATGGCTACACCTTC.